The rows below give T cell receptor beta chains drawn from one sample of a study of cytomegalovirus exposure and HLA in healthy donors. The table came from immunoSEQ multiplex PCR; TCRdb's copy has only in-frame clones and leaves some out. The top ten hold less than 3.5% of the sample, which has about 150,000 clones, around 85% seen once. What was sequenced was PBMCs. Receptor source: a woman in her 30s in good health and CMV-seronegative. Each CDR3 is given with its conserved first and last residue. The order of the fields is CDR3 DNA, CDR3 protein, clone size, J gene, V gene, D gene. The D gene is left open where the match is weak. Expanded clones are given a class, and other clones once, few, many or no size at all.

DNA: TGTGCCAGCAGTGTGACTAGCGGCCTTTCCACAGATACGCAGTATTTT
CDR3: CASSVTSGLSTDTQYF
size: few
J: TRBJ2-3
V: TRBV2
D: TRBD2

DNA: TGTGCCAGCAGCTTAGTCCACAGGGGGGATGAGCAGTTCTTC
CDR3: CASSLVHRGDEQFF
size: -
J: TRBJ2-1
V: TRBV7-9
D: TRBD1

DNA: TGTGCCAGCAGCGCACGGGACAGCACACAAGAGACCCAGTACTTC
CDR3: CASSARDSTQETQYF
size: -
J: TRBJ2-5
V: TRBV9
D: TRBD1

DNA: TGTGCCTGGAGTCCAGGACAGGGATGGAATCAGCCCCAGCATTTT
CDR3: CAWSPGQGWNQPQHF
size: -
J: TRBJ1-5
V: TRBV30
D: TRBD1

DNA: TGTGCCAGCCGACGGGACAGTTTTGGGACCCAGTACTTC
CDR3: CASRRDSFGTQYF
size: -
J: TRBJ2-5
V: TRBV6-1
D: TRBD1

DNA: TGTGCCAGCAAGTCTGGCGGGGTCACTGAAGCTTTCTTT
CDR3: CASKSGGVTEAFF
size: -
J: TRBJ1-1
V: TRBV28
D: -

DNA: TGTGCCAGCAGCAATATGGACAGGCGGGATAACACCGGGGAGCTGTTTTTT
CDR3: CASSNMDRRDNTGELFF
size: -
J: TRBJ2-2
V: TRBV28
D: -

DNA: TGTGCCAGCAGTTTATATCGGACAGGGAGGGGAGGCTACACCTTC
CDR3: CASSLYRTGRGGYTF
size: -
J: TRBJ1-2
V: TRBV27
D: TRBD1

DNA: TGTGCCAGCAGCGTCTCTAGCGGGCGGACCGAGCAGTACTTC
CDR3: CASSVSSGRTEQYF
size: -
J: TRBJ2-7
V: TRBV7-2
D: TRBD2

DNA: TGCGCCAGCAGCCCCGGACACGCCGGGGAGACCCAGTACTTC
CDR3: CASSPGHAGETQYF
size: once
J: TRBJ2-5
V: TRBV5-1
D: -

DNA: TGTGCCTGGTTAGGGGCCGCTAATGAAAAACTGTTTTTT
CDR3: CAWLGAANEKLFF
size: -
J: TRBJ1-4
V: TRBV30
D: -

DNA: TGTGCCTGGAGTGCTAGCGGGAGGGACGATGAGCAGTTCTTC
CDR3: CAWSASGRDDEQFF
size: few
J: TRBJ2-1
V: TRBV30
D: TRBD2

DNA: TGTGCCAGCACCCCGAGGCCTTATGGCTACACCTTC
CDR3: CASTPRPYGYTF
size: -
J: TRBJ1-2
V: TRBV2
D: -

DNA: TGCAGCGTTGCCGGGACAGGGAGCTCCTACGAGCAGTACTTC
CDR3: CSVAGTGSSYEQYF
size: -
J: TRBJ2-7
V: TRBV29-1
D: TRBD1

DNA: TGTGCCACCAGCAGAGATCGGGGGACAGGGGCACACGAGCAGTACTTC
CDR3: CATSRDRGTGAHEQYF
size: -
J: TRBJ2-7
V: TRBV15
D: TRBD1

DNA: TGCAGCGTTGAGTCTAGCGGGACCGGGGAGCTGTTTTTT
CDR3: CSVESSGTGELFF
size: -
J: TRBJ2-2
V: TRBV29-1
D: TRBD2

DNA: TGTGCCACCAGCAGCCCTGCGTCTAATGAAAAACTGTTTTTT
CDR3: CATSSPASNEKLFF
size: once
J: TRBJ1-4
V: TRBV15
D: -

DNA: TGTGCCAGCAGCCCCTGGGACAGCTCCGAGCAGTACTTC
CDR3: CASSPWDSSEQYF
size: -
J: TRBJ2-7
V: TRBV7-2
D: TRBD1

DNA: TGTGCCAGCAGCTTAACGATGGCCAGCTCTGGAAACACCATATATTTT
CDR3: CASSLTMASSGNTIYF
size: -
J: TRBJ1-3
V: TRBV7-2
D: -

DNA: TGTGCCAGCGGTACAGGGAGCACCGGGGAGCTGTTTTTT
CDR3: CASGTGSTGELFF
size: -
J: TRBJ2-2
V: TRBV28
D: -

DNA: TGTGCCAGTAGTATTGGGTGGGCCGGGAAAGACATGAACACTGAAGCTTTCTTT
CDR3: CASSIGWAGKDMNTEAFF
size: -
J: TRBJ1-1
V: TRBV19
D: -

DNA: TGTGCCAGCAGCTTGGGACAAAGGCCTCACGAGCAGTACTTC
CDR3: CASSLGQRPHEQYF
size: -
J: TRBJ2-7
V: TRBV7-2
D: -